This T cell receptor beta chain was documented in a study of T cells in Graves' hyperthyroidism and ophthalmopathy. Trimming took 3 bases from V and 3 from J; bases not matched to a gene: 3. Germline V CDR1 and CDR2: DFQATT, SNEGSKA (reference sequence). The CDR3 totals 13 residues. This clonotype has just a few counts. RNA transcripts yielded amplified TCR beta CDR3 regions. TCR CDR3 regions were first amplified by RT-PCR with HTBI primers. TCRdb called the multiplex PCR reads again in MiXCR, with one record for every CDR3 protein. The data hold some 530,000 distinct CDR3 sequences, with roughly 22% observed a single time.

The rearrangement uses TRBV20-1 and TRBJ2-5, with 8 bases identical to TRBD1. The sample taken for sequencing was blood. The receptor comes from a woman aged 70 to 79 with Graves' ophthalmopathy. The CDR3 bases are TGCAGTGCTAGCAGGACAGGGAAAGAGACCCAGTACTTC. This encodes CSASRTGKETQYF.